This TCR beta chain is drawn from a study of T cells in Graves' hyperthyroidism and ophthalmopathy. Amplified TCR beta CDR3 regions came from RNA transcripts. In the first-round RT-PCR of the TCR CDR3, the HTBI primer set was used. TCRdb processed the multiplex PCR reads anew with MiXCR; each CDR3 protein has one entry. This sample has around 350,000 distinct CDR3 sequences, with around 25% found just once. Germline values: CDR1 MNHEY, CDR2 SVGEGT. CDR3 size: 16 residues. Trimming stripped 0 bases from V and 0 bases from J, with 12 bases between. This receptor was identified in a man aged 50-60 years with Graves' hyperthyroidism. Sequenced sample: blood. The rearrangement uses TRBV6-2 or TRBV6-3 and TRBJ2-7; a weak D match, TRBD1 (6 bases). CDR3 nucleotide sequence: TGTGCCAGCAGTTACTCGAGGACAGCGAGCTCCTACGAGCAGTACTTC. Its protein product is CASSYSRTASSYEQYF.